The source of this T cell receptor beta chain is a study of blood T cell repertoires in COVID-19. Background on the study: PBMCs, B-cell-depleted T cells, or T cells provided the cDNA or gDNA that made up the material.

A Seattle source enrolled patients during active infection and followed them longitudinally. Between the trimmed V and J ends, which lost 7 bases and 1 base, there was a span of 10 bases. The CDR3 loop spans 13 amino acids. CDR1 is KGHSH and CDR2 is LQKENI in the germline V gene. In the original analysis: Amplification of reference gene primers provided the estimated nucleated cell counts. Produced via immunoSEQ multiplex PCR; TCRdb's table is partial and in-frame only. V and J calls and clone size are those listed in that table; D and trimming were worked out from the DNA. The sample shows 350,000 to 450,000 clones, approximately 87% of them seen only once.

The material sequenced was peripheral blood. This chain connects TRBV18 to TRBJ1-1; a possible D gene is TRBD1 (6 bases). This clonotype was sampled from a woman aged 60 to 75 with COVID-19, enrolled during active disease. CDR3 protein: CASLRTANTEAFF. DNA for the CDR3: TGTGCCAGCTTACGGACAGCGAACACTGAAGCTTTCTTT.